The rows below give T cell receptor beta chains drawn from one sample of a study of sequential checkpoint blockade in melanoma. Only in-frame clones appear in the TCRdb table, and some are missing; sequencing was by immunoSEQ multiplex PCR. This table holds about 11,000 clones, around 28% found once. Sample: tumor tissue (inferred from file names), taken from a patient given nivolumab and ipilimumab in sequence. All receptors derive from a human donor with melanoma. Both conserved end residues are trimmed from each CDR3.

TRBV28,TRBJ1-5,ASSLRRGWDQPQH
TRBV19,TRBJ1-5,ASSLGTASNQPQH
TRBV11-3,TRBJ2-7,ASRKDAGTGGPYEQY
TRBV6-8,TRBJ1-6,AISVGQNNSPLH
TRBV30,TRBJ1-4,AWNGRGNEKLF
TRBV18,TRBJ1-6,ASSPAAPRTGNSPLH
TRBV9,TRBJ1-5,ASSVGVDQPQH
TRBV25-1,TRBJ2-1,ASSRGEAEQF
TRBV30,TRBJ2-1,AWSERRGRSPYNEQF
TRBV30,TRBJ1-6,AWTVQTNSPLH
TRBV19,TRBJ2-7,ASSSWGQNYEQY
TRBV6-8,TRBJ1-3,ASSQGEAGNTIY
TRBV6-8,TRBJ1-1,ASSYIRGGNTEAF
TRBV5-1,TRBJ2-1,ASSPQGSAYNEQF
TRBV18,TRBJ1-6,ASSPLGSPLH
TRBV6-8,TRBJ1-1,ASRTTGRDTEAF
TRBV29-1,TRBJ2-3,SVEQHPSTDTQY
TRBV11-3,TRBJ2-1,ASSLSPSGYNEQF
TRBV11-3,TRBJ2-1,ASSYGLAGPRGQF
TRBV18,TRBJ1-4,ASSRVREKLF
TRBV11-3,TRBJ2-2,ASSLLAGGLHTGELF
TRBV11-3,TRBJ2-3,ASSLGRPGTDTQY
TRBV15,TRBJ2-5,ATSSNGQSQETQY
TRBV7-4,TRBJ1-1,ASSFRSNTEAF
TRBV6-8,TRBJ2-7,ASSSSTGVPHEQY
TRBV10-3,TRBJ1-1,AISESGGPLNTEAF
TRBV19,TRBJ2-5,ASSITPLARPGRILETQY
TRBV28,TRBJ2-7,ASSFKTPGFGSYEQY
TRBV6-8,TRBJ2-3,ASRDGLADSTDTQY
TRBV14,TRBJ2-5,ASSLNVGETQY
TRBV30,TRBJ2-5,AWIIAGGSKETQY
TRBV19,TRBJ2-2,ASSILSGNTGELF
TRBV19,TRBJ2-1,ASSWGGRVNEQF
TRBV10-2,TRBJ2-5,ASREGQETQY
TRBV7-6,TRBJ2-7,ASSLEINIAGEQY
TRBV6-7,TRBJ2-5,ASSYSTSGDPHQETQY